The clone carrying this TCR beta chain was found many times. Its antigen is unknown. This record comes from a study of T-cell reconstitution after alpha-beta-depleted transplantation in children. General observations from the study: A year post-transplant, T-cell counts and diversity derived mostly from newly produced T cells.

For TCRbeta, the library was prepared with unique molecular identifiers. TCRdb reprocessed the PCR reads with MiXCR, giving one entry per CDR3 protein. In the table there are more than 200,000 distinct CDR3 sequences, around a sixth of which are singletons. This clonotype was sampled from a male patient between 2 and 15 years old who had a stem cell transplant for acute lymphoblastic leukemia, so the T cells may come from the graft donor. This sample comprised PBMCs, mostly from graft donor cells, obtained 360 days after TCRalphabeta/CD19-depleted stem cell transplant.

CDR3 DNA sequence: TGTGCCAGCAGCACATTAGCGGGGGTGTCTCGCGATGAGCAGTTCTTC. As protein: CASSTLAGVSRDEQFF. The chain joins TRBV9 to TRBJ2-1; 9 bases align to TRBD2. Germline V gene sequence: CDR1 SGDLS, CDR2 YYNGEE. V trimming: 4 bases; J trimming: 8 bases; junction bases outside the gene matches: 13. CDR3 size: 16 residues.